This TCR beta chain was obtained from a study of shared clonotypes between healthy human individuals. The overall study: Each donor had three CD4 naive, three CD4 memory, two CD8 naive and one CD8 memory plate. Study outcomes and limitations: Apart from blood, nothing was sampled; tissue repertoires likely differ. Rarefaction demonstrated incomplete sorted-subset sequencing despite large depth.

V was clipped by 1 base and J by 5 bases, with 21 bases between them. The V gene's germline CDR1 is MGHRA and CDR2 YSYEKL. The CDR3 is 18 amino acids. Regarding this clone: Its antigen is unknown.

The method was immunoSEQ multiplex PCR; TCRdb's version includes in-frame clones alone and lacks a portion of them. The top ten clones hold 10% of a sample with 150,000 to 200,000 clones, approximately 61% of them seen once. The V and J genes are TRBV4-1 and TRBJ2-1, with D tentatively TRBD1 or TRBD2 (5 bases each). Material for sequencing was memory CD4+ T cells sorted from blood. The subset: CD45RA-negative fraction. This TCR came from a young man in good health. CDR3 sequence: CASSQVESRDLEDNEQFF. The CDR3 region has the DNA TGCGCCAGCAGCCAAGTGGAATCCCGGGACCTTGAGGACAATGAGCAGTTCTTC.